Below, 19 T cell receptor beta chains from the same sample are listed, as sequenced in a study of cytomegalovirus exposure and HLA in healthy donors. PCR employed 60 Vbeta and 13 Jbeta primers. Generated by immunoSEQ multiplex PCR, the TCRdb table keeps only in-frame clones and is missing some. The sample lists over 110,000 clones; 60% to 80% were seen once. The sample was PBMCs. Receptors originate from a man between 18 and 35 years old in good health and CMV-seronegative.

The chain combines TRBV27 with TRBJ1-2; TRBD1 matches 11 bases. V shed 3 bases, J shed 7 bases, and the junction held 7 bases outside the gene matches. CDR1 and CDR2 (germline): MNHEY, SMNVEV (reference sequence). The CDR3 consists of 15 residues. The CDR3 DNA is TGTGCCAGCAGTTTCCTCGGACAGGGGGCGGGTGGCTACACCTTC. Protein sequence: CASSFLGQGAGGYTF.

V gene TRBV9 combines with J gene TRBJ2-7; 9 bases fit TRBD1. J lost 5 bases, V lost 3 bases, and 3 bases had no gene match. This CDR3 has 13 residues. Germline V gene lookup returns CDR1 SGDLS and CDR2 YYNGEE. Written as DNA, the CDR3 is TGTGCCAGCAGCGGGACAGGGGAAGACGAGCAGTACTTC. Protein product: CASSGTGEDEQYF.

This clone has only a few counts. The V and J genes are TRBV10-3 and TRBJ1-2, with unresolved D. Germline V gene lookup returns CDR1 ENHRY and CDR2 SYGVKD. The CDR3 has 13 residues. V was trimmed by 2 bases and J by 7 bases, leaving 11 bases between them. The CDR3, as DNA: TGTGCCATCAGTGAGGGGAGGCCAGGTGGCTACACCTTC. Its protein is CAISEGRPGGYTF.

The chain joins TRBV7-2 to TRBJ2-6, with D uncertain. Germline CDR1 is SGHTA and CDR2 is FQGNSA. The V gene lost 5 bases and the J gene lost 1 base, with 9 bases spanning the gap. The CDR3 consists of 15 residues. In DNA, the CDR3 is TGTGCCAGCAGCACCGGTCTGTCTGGGGCCAACGTCCTGACTTTC. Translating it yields CASSTGLSGANVLTF.

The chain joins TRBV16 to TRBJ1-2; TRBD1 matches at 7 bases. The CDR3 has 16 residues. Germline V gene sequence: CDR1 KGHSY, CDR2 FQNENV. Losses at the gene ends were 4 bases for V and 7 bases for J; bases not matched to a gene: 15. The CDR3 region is CASSPSLSDRLLGYTF. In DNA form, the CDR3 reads TGTGCCAGCAGCCCCAGCCTCTCGGACAGGCTTCTTGGCTACACCTTC.

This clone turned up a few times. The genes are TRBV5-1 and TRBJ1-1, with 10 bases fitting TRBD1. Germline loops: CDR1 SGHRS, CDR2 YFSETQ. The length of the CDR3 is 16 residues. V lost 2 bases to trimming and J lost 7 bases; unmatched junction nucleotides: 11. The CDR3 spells CASSFFGTGAQHEAFF. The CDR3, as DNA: TGCGCCAGCAGCTTTTTCGGGACAGGGGCCCAGCATGAAGCTTTCTTT. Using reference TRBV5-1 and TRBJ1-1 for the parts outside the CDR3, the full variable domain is KAGVTQTPRYLIKTRGQQVTLSCSPISGHRSVSWYQQTPGQGLQFLFEYFSETQRNKGNFPGRFSGRQFSNSRSEMNVSTLELGDSALYLCASSFFGTGAQHEAFFGQGTRLTVV.

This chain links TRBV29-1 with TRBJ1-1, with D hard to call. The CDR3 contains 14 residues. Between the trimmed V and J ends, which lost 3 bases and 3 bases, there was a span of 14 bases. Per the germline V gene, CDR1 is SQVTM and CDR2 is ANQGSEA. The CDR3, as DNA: TGCAGCGTTGACCCGGTCCTCTTGGACACTGAAGCTTTCTTT. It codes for CSVDPVLLDTEAFF. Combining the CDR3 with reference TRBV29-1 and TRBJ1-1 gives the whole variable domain SAVISQKPSRDICQRGTSLTIQCQVDSQVTMMFWYRQQPGQSLTLIATANQGSEATYESGFVIDKFPISRPNLTFSTLTVSNMSPEDSSIYLCSVDPVLLDTEAFFGQGTRLTVV.

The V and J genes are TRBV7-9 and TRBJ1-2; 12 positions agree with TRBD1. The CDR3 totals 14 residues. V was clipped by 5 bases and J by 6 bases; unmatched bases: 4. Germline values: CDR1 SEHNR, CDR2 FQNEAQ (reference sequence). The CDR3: CASSPGQGADGYTF. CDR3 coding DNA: TGTGCCAGCAGCCCGGGACAGGGGGCTGATGGCTACACCTTC. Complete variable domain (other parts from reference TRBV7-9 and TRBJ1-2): DTGVSQNPRHKITKRGQNVTFRCDPISEHNRLYWYRQTLGQGPEFLTYFQNEAQLEKSRLLSDRFSAERPKGSFSTLEIQRTEQGDSAMYLCASSPGQGADGYTFGSGTRLTVV.

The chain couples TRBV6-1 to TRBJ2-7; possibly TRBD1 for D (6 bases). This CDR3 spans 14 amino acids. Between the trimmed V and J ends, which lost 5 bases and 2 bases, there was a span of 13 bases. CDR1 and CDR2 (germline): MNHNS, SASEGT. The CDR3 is CASSFRDNTYEQYF. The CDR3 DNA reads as TGTGCCAGCAGTTTCCGGGACAATACCTACGAGCAGTACTTC.

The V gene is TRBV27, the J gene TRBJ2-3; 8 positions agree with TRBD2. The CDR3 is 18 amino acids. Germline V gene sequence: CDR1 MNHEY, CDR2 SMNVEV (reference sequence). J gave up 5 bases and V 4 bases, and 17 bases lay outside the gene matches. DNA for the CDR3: TGTGCCAGCAGTTCCCCTGACGGGGGGGTCGTCGGTGGAGATACGCAGTATTTT. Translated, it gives CASSSPDGGVVGGDTQYF.

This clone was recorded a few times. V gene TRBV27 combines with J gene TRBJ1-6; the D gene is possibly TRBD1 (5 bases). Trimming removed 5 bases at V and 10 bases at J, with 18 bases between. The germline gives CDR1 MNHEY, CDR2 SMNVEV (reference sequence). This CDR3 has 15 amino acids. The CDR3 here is CASSPLDSMRSPLHF. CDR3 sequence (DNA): TGTGCCAGCAGTCCCCTTGACAGTATGCGATCACCCCTCCACTTT.

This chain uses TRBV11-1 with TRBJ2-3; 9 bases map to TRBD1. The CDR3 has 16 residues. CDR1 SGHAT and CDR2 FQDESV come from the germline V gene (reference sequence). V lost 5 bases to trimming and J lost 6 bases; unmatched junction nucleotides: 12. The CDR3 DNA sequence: TGTGCCAGCAGCGGTCCGGGACAGGGTAGGGCGGATACGCAGTATTTT. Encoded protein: CASSGPGQGRADTQYF. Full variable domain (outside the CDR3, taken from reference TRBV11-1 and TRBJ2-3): EAEVAQSPRYKITEKSQAVAFWCDPISGHATLYWYRQILGQGPELLVQFQDESVVDDSQLPKDRFSAERLKGVDSTLKIQPAELGDSAMYLCASSGPGQGRADTQYFGPGTRLTVL.

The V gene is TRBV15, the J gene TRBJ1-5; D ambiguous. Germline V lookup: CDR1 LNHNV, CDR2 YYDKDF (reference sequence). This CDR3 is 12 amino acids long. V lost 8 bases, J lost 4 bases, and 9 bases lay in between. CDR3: CATARGNQPQHF. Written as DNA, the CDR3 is TGTGCCACCGCCCGGGGTAATCAGCCCCAGCATTTT.

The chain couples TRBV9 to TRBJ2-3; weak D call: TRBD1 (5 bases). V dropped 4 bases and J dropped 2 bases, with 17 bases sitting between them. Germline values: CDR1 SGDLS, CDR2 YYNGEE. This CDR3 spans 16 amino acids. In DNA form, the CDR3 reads TGTGCCAGCAGCAGCCTGGACACCACCCCCACAGATACGCAGTATTTT. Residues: CASSSLDTTPTDTQYF.

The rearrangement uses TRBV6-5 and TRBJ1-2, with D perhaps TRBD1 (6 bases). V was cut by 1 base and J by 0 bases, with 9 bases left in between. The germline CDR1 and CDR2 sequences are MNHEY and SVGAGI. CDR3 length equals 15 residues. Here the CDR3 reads CASSYLRTANYGYTF. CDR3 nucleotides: TGTGCCAGCAGTTACTTAAGGACAGCTAACTATGGCTACACCTTC.

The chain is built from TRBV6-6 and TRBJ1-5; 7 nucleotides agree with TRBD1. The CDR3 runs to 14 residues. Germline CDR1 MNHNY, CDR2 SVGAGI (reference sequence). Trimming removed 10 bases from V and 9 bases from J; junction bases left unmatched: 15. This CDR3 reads CATHGQGVRRPQHF. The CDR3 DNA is TGTGCCACTCACGGGCAGGGGGTAAGGCGGCCCCAGCATTTT.

CDR3 DNA sequence: TGTGCCAGCAGCTTTTCCAGGTCACCCGCCTATGGCTACACCTTC. This encodes CASSFSRSPAYGYTF. The V and J genes are TRBV7-2 and TRBJ1-2, with D hard to call. The CDR3 contains 15 residues. CDR1 and CDR2 (germline): SGHTA, FQGNSA. Deletions cut 3 bases from V and 4 bases from J, with 15 bases between. Full variable domain (missing parts from reference TRBV7-2 and TRBJ1-2): GAGVSQSPSNKVTEKGKDVELRCDPISGHTALYWYRQSLGQGLEFLIYFQGNSAPDKSGLPSDRFSAERTGGSVSTLTIQRTQQEDSAVYLCASSFSRSPAYGYTFGSGTRLTVV.

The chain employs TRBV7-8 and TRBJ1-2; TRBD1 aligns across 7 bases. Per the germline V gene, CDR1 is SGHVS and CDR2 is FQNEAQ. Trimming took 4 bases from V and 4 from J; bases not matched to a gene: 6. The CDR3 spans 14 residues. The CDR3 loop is CASSSQGQSYGYTF. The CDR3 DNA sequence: TGTGCCAGCAGCTCTCAGGGACAGTCCTATGGCTACACCTTC.

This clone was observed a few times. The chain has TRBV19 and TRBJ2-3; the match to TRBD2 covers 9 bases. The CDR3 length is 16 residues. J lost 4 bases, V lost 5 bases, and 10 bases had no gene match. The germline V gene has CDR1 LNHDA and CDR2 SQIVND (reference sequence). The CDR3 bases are TGTGCCAGTAGTCGGGTAGCGGGGGCCATATCAGATACGCAGTATTTT. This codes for CASSRVAGAISDTQYF.